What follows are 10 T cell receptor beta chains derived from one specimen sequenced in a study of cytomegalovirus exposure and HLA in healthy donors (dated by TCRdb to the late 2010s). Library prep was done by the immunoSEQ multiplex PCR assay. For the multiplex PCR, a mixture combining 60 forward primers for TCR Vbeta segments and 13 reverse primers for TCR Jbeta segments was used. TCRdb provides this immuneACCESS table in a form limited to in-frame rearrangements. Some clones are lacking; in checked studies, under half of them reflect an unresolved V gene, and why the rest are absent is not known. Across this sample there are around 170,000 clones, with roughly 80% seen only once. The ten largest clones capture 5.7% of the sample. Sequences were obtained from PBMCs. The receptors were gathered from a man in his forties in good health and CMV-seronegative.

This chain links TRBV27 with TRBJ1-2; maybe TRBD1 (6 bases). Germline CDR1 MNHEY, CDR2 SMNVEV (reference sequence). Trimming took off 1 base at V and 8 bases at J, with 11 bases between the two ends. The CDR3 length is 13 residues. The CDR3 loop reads CASSLWQGNGYTF. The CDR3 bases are TGTGCCAGCAGTTTATGGCAGGGGAACGGCTACACCTTC.

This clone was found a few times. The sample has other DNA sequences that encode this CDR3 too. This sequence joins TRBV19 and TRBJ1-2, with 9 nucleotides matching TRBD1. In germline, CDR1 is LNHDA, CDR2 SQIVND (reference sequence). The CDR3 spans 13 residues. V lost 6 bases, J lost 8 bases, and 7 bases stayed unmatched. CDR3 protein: CASRPGQGRGYTF. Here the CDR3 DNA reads TGTGCCAGTAGACCGGGACAGGGAAGAGGCTACACCTTC. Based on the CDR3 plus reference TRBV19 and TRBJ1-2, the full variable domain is DGGITQSPKYLFRKEGQNVTLSCEQNLNHDAMYWYRQDPGQGLRLIYYSQIVNDFQKGDIAEGYSVSREKKESFPLTVTSAQKNPTAFYLCASRPGQGRGYTFGSGTRLTVV.

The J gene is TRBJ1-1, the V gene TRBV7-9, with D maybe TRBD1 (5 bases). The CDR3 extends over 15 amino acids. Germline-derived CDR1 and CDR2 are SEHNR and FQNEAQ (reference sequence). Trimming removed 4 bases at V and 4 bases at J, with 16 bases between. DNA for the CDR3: TGTGCCAGCAGCTCTTGGGGGGGGGAGGGCACTGAAGCTTTCTTT. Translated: CASSSWGGEGTEAFF.

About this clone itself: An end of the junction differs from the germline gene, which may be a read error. The CDR3 protein is CASSLSGGGNQPQHF. CDR3 bases: TGTGCCAGCAGCTTGTCCGGGGGGGGCAACCAGCCCCAGCATTTT. The rearrangement links TRBV5-6 to TRBJ1-5; tentative D call: TRBD1 (6 bases). Germline V gene lookup returns CDR1 SGHDT and CDR2 YYEEEE. This CDR3 has 15 residues.

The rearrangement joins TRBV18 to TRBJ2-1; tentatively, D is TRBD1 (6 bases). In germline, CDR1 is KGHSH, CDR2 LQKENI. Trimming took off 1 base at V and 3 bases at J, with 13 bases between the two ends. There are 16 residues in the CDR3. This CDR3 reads CASSPLSGHYYNEQFF. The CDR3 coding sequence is TGTGCCAGCTCACCACTTTCGGGACACTACTACAATGAGCAGTTCTTC. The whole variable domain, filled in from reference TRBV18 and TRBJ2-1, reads NAGVMQNPRHLVRRRGQEARLRCSPMKGHSHVYWYRQLPEEGLKFMVYLQKENIIDESGMPKERFSAEFPKEGPSILRIQQVVRGDSAAYFCASSPLSGHYYNEQFFGPGTRLTVL.

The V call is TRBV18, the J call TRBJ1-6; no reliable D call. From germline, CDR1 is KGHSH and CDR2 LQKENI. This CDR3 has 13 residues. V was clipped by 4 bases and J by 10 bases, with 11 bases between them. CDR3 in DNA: TGTGCCAGCTCACTGGGAGAACAATCACCCCTCCACTTT. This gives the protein CASSLGEQSPLHF.

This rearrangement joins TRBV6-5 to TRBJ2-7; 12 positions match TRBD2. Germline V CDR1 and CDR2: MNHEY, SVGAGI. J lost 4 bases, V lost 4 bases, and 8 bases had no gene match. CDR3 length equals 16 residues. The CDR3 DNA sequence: TGTGCCAGCAGTTCGAAGAGACTAGCGGGGGAGTACGAGCAGTACTTC. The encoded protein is CASSSKRLAGEYEQYF.

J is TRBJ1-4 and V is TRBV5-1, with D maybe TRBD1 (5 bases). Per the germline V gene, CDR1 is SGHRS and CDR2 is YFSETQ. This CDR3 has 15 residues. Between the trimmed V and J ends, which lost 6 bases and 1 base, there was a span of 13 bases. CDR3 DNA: TGCGCCAGCAAGGAGGGGTGGGGAACTAATGAAAAACTGTTTTTT. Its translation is CASKEGWGTNEKLFF.

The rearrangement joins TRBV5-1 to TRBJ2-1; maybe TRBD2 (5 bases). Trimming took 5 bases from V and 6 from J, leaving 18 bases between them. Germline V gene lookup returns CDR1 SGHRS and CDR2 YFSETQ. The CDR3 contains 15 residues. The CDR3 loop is CASSSSRGVGNEQFF. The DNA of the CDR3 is TGCGCCAGCAGTTCATCTCGGGGAGTCGGCAATGAGCAGTTCTTC.

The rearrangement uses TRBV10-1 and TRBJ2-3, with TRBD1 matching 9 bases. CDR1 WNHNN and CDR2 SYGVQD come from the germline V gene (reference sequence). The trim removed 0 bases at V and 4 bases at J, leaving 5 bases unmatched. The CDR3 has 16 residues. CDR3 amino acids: CASSESAGTGPDTQYF. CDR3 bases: TGCGCCAGCAGTGAGTCCGCCGGGACAGGGCCAGATACGCAGTATTTT.